Below are 13 T cell receptor beta chains sequenced from a single sample in a study of shared clonotypes between healthy human individuals. Produced via immunoSEQ multiplex PCR; TCRdb's table is partial and in-frame only. The sample has about 2.3 million clones, around 92% seen once. What was sequenced was naive CD4+ T cells from PBMCs. Noted subset: CD45RA+ positively selected. All receptors come from a man aged 18 to 29 in good health. Some clones in this sample may be carry-over from other donors' samples.

V usage is TRBV6-5 and J usage is TRBJ2-7, with TRBD1 matching 7 bases. Germline lookup yields CDR1 MNHEY and CDR2 SVGAGI. The CDR3 runs 16 residues. Trimming removed 3 bases from V and 4 bases from J; junction bases left unmatched: 12. Written as DNA, the CDR3 is TGTGCCAGCAGTTATGTAGCAGGGGGTGTGGGGTACGAGCAGTACTTC. Translated: CASSYVAGGVGYEQYF.

The V and J genes are TRBV6-5 and TRBJ2-3, with a weak D call TRBD1 (6 bases). Between the trimmed V and J ends, which lost 1 base and 7 bases, there was a span of 9 bases. Germline loops: CDR1 MNHEY, CDR2 SVGAGI. The CDR3 runs 13 residues. The DNA for the CDR3 is TGTGCCAGCAGTTACTTGGACAGACATACGCAGTATTTT. Amino acid sequence: CASSYLDRHTQYF.

This clone was observed once. V usage is TRBV2 and J usage is TRBJ2-5; 8 bases are shared with TRBD1. The germline V gene encodes CDR1 SNHLY and CDR2 FYNNEI. V gave up 6 bases and J gave up 9 bases; unmatched junction bases: 12. The CDR3 runs to 14 residues. The CDR3 DNA sequence: TGTGCCAGCAGAGCCAGGGGGCTAGTGGGGGCCCAGTACTTC. Protein sequence: CASRARGLVGAQYF. Based on the CDR3 plus reference TRBV2 and TRBJ2-5, the full variable domain is EPEVTQTPSHQVTQMGQEVILRCVPISNHLYFYWYRQILGQKVEFLVSFYNNEISEKSEIFDDQFSVERPDGSNFTLKIRSTKLEDSAMYFCASRARGLVGAQYFGPGTRLLVL.

This chain links TRBV7-8 with TRBJ2-1; D uncertain. There are 11 residues in the CDR3. Germline CDR1 reads SGHVS; CDR2 reads FQNEAQ. With 6 bases removed from V and 2 bases from J, the gap between germline ends came to 2 bases. As DNA, the CDR3 is TGTGCCAGCAGGGCCTACAATGAGCAGTTCTTC. Its translation: CASRAYNEQFF.

The rearrangement uses TRBV6-6 and TRBJ1-5, with D tentatively TRBD1 (5 bases). Germline V gives CDR1 MNHNY, CDR2 SVGAGI (reference sequence). The CDR3 extends over 15 amino acids. The V end lost 7 bases, the J end lost 0 bases, and 13 bases lay between the germline ends. The CDR3 protein is CASTMGPYSNQPQHF. The CDR3 nucleotides read TGTGCCAGCACCATGGGGCCTTATAGCAATCAGCCCCAGCATTTT.

This chain links TRBV4-2 with TRBJ2-5, with 7 bases identical to TRBD2. Germline V gene sequence: CDR1 LGHNA, CDR2 YNFKEQ. The V gene end was trimmed by 0 bases and the J gene end by 5 bases; junction bases not matched to a gene: 6. There are 15 residues in the CDR3. CDR3 protein: CASSQDLGEGETQYF. The CDR3 coding sequence is TGTGCCAGCAGCCAAGATTTGGGGGAGGGGGAGACCCAGTACTTC.

The chain is built from TRBV5-1 and TRBJ2-5; D is unclear. This CDR3 comprises 14 residues. V was clipped by 4 bases and J by 5 bases, with 15 bases between them. The germline V gene encodes CDR1 SGHRS and CDR2 YFSETQ. The CDR3 DNA reads TGCGCCAGCAGCCTGGGCTTGGGTTGGGAGACCCAGTACTTC. This encodes CASSLGLGWETQYF.

The V gene is TRBV2, the J gene TRBJ2-5, with TRBD2 identical over 11 bases. Per germline, CDR1 SNHLY and CDR2 FYNNEI. With V trimmed by 6 bases and J by 5 bases, 11 bases remained unmatched. The CDR3 spans 16 residues. CDR3 nucleotide sequence: TGTGCCAGCAGACCCCCCACTAGCGGGAGTTTGGAGACCCAGTACTTC. It yields the protein CASRPPTSGSLETQYF.

V is TRBV7-2 and J is TRBJ1-2; 7 positions match TRBD1. CDR1 SGHTA and CDR2 FQGNSA come from the germline V gene. J lost 2 bases, V lost 4 bases, and 10 bases had no gene match. The CDR3 contains 16 residues. The CDR3 bases are TGTGCCAGCAGCTCCTCCGGGACAGCCATGAACTATGGCTACACCTTC. This sequence encodes CASSSSGTAMNYGYTF.

This chain links TRBV20-1 with TRBJ2-7, with no clear D. Germline V gene sequence: CDR1 DFQATT, CDR2 SNEGSKA (reference sequence). Trimming stripped 6 bases from V and 10 bases from J, with 13 bases between. The CDR3 is made up of 10 amino acids. The CDR3 bases are TGCAGTGCAACCTCAGGTTCACAGTACTTC. Amino acid sequence: CSATSGSQYF.

The chain joins TRBV6-5 to TRBJ1-5, with a weak D call TRBD1 (5 bases). Germline V lookup: CDR1 MNHEY, CDR2 SVGAGI. Trimming left V 2 bases short and J 3 bases short, with 8 bases between. This CDR3 has 14 residues. In DNA form, the CDR3 reads TGTGCCAGCAGTTACCAGGGTGACAATCAGCCCCAGCATTTT. Protein product: CASSYQGDNQPQHF.

The chain combines TRBV5-4 with TRBJ2-3; 9 nucleotides agree with TRBD2. The CDR3 spans 18 residues. Germline V CDR1 and CDR2: SGHNT, YYREEE (reference sequence). After removal of 0 bases from V and 2 bases from J, the junction contained 10 bases not matched to a gene. The CDR3 coding sequence is TGTGCCAGCAGCTTGGGTCTAACTAGCGGGTTCTCCACAGATACGCAGTATTTT. Amino acid sequence: CASSLGLTSGFSTDTQYF.

The chain uses TRBV11-3 and TRBJ2-2, with 8 bases fitting TRBD2. CDR3 length equals 16 residues. V was clipped by 5 bases and J by 4 bases; unmatched bases: 9. Germline assignment: CDR1 SGHNT and CDR2 YENEEA. The CDR3 loop reads CASSLRREVGTGELFF. In DNA form, the CDR3 reads TGTGCCAGCAGCCTCCGGCGGGAGGTGGGCACCGGGGAGCTGTTTTTT.